The 24 T cell receptor beta chains reported below all come from one sample, sequenced in a study of blood T cell repertoires in COVID-19. Using immunoSEQ multiplex PCR, the repertoire was profiled, and TCRdb retains in-frame clones only, with some absent. The table records under 250,000 clones, 80% to 90% of them present only once. Source material: PBMCs or T cells enriched from blood (not recorded which). The receptors stem from a woman aged 40-49 years who had been exposed to COVID-19.

V gene TRBV11-2 combines with J gene TRBJ2-1; D not certain. Between the trimmed V and J ends, which lost 0 bases and 6 bases, there was a span of 9 bases. This CDR3 has 14 amino acids. Per germline, CDR1 SGHAT and CDR2 FQNNGV. The CDR3 DNA reads as TGTGCCAGCAGCTTAGATAATTCCCGCAATGAGCAGTTCTTC. Its protein is CASSLDNSRNEQFF.

The chain combines TRBV19 with TRBJ2-7; TRBD1 might be the D (6 bases). V was pared by 5 bases and J by 3 bases, with 17 bases between. CDR3 length equals 15 residues. Germline V lookup: CDR1 LNHDA, CDR2 SQIVND (reference sequence). Here the CDR3 DNA reads TGTGCCAGTAGTCCCTTTGCAGGGGCTCTCTACGAGCAGTACTTC. It codes for CASSPFAGALYEQYF.

The chain uses TRBV5-1 and TRBJ2-3, with TRBD2 as a possible D gene (6 bases). V lost 4 bases, J lost 5 bases, and 20 bases lay in between. The CDR3 spans 16 residues. Germline CDR1 reads SGHRS; CDR2 reads YFSETQ. CDR3 in amino acids: CASSPLLGEAQDTQYF. The CDR3 DNA reads TGCGCCAGCAGCCCACTCCTTGGGGAGGCCCAAGATACGCAGTATTTT.

CDR3 nucleotides: TGTGCCAGCAGCTTAGCACCCGGGACAGGGAGCTATGGCTACACCTTC. Translation: CASSLAPGTGSYGYTF. This chain joins TRBV7-9 and TRBJ1-2, with 9 bases matching TRBD1. CDR1 is SEHNR, CDR2 FQNEAQ, per germline (reference sequence). The CDR3 contains 16 residues. Germline trimming cut 0 bases from V and 4 bases from J; bases unmatched to any gene: 6.

This clone has only a few counts. This chain links TRBV30 with TRBJ2-3, with 12 nucleotides matching TRBD2. Germline V gene lookup returns CDR1 GTSNPN and CDR2 SVGIG (reference sequence). After removal of 1 base from V and 5 bases from J, the junction contained 28 bases not matched to a gene. CDR3 size: 23 residues. CDR3: CAWSGRGRMTSSGRVRLEDTQYF. The CDR3 nucleotides read TGTGCCTGGAGTGGAAGAGGTCGGATGACCTCTAGCGGGAGGGTCCGGTTGGAAGATACGCAGTATTTT.

The CDR3 region is CASSDTSGRGTDTQYF. The CDR3 DNA is TGTGCCAGCAGTGACACGAGCGGGAGAGGGACAGATACGCAGTATTTT. The chain carries TRBV6-4 and TRBJ2-3, with 8 nucleotides matching TRBD2. In germline, CDR1 is MRHNA, CDR2 SNTAGT. This CDR3 is built from 16 residues. The V segment lost 2 bases and the J segment 3 bases; nucleotides outside the gene matches: 7.

Here the CDR3 reads CASRGQPPYEQYF. In nucleotides, the CDR3 is TGTGCCAGCAGGGGACAGCCTCCCTACGAGCAGTACTTC. This sequence joins TRBV6-5 and TRBJ2-7; TRBD1 agrees at 7 bases. The CDR3 spans 13 residues. Germline CDR1 is MNHEY and CDR2 is SVGAGI. Unmatched junction bases numbered 4, after V lost 6 bases and J lost 2 bases.

This chain connects TRBV2 to TRBJ2-1, with a tentative D call TRBD2 (7 bases). The CDR3 runs 13 residues. Germline lookup yields CDR1 SNHLY and CDR2 FYNNEI. V lost 8 bases to trimming and J lost 15 bases, with 23 bases between them. The DNA of the CDR3 is TGTGCCAGCGGGGCCGGGGGGCTATTCCCCCCGTTCTTC. It specifies CASGAGGLFPPFF.

The chain couples TRBV5-6 to TRBJ1-5; no clear D gene. V was pared by 1 base and J by 7 bases, with 6 bases between. The CDR3 consists of 12 residues. Per the germline V gene, CDR1 is SGHDT and CDR2 is YYEEEE. The CDR3 DNA follows: TGTGCCAGCAGCTTGACGGGGCAGCCCCAGCATTTT. Amino acids: CASSLTGQPQHF.

The chain couples TRBV12-3 or TRBV12-4 to TRBJ2-1, with 7 nucleotides matching TRBD2. The V gene end was trimmed by 4 bases and the J gene end by 8 bases; junction bases not matched to a gene: 5. The length of the CDR3 is 13 residues. The CDR3 bases are TGTGCCAGCAGTTCACTAGCGTTCCATGAGCAGTTCTTC. It yields the protein CASSSLAFHEQFF.

The chain is built from TRBV30 and TRBJ1-3; tentative D call: TRBD1 (5 bases). The V gene lost 6 bases and the J gene lost 0 bases, with 12 bases spanning the gap. Germline V gene sequence: CDR1 GTSNPN, CDR2 SVGIG (reference sequence). The CDR3 consists of 14 residues. The CDR3 here is CACEQAPSGNTIYF. For the CDR3, the DNA is TGTGCCTGTGAACAGGCGCCCTCTGGAAACACCATATATTTT.

CDR3 DNA: TGCGCCAGCAGCCAAGGACTAGCGGGAGGTTTCGAGCAGTTCTTC. The encoded protein is CASSQGLAGGFEQFF. The chain recombines TRBV4-1 with TRBJ2-1; TRBD2 matches at 13 bases. The V gene end was trimmed by 1 base and the J gene end by 10 bases; junction bases not matched to a gene: 4. Per germline, CDR1 MGHRA and CDR2 YSYEKL. CDR3 size: 15 residues.

This clone was observed a few times. This chain links TRBV2 with TRBJ2-1; a weak D match, TRBD2 (5 bases). This CDR3 has 15 amino acids. Trimming cost V 4 bases and J 6 bases, with 16 bases left between them. Germline-derived CDR1 and CDR2 are SNHLY and FYNNEI. The CDR3 DNA reads TGTGCCAGCAGTGTTGGACTTCCCTTATCCAATGAGCAGTTCTTC. Translated, it gives CASSVGLPLSNEQFF. The variable domain in full, completed from reference TRBV2 and TRBJ2-1, reads EPEVTQTPSHQVTQMGQEVILRCVPISNHLYFYWYRQILGQKVEFLVSFYNNEISEKSEIFDDQFSVERPDGSNFTLKIRSTKLEDSAMYFCASSVGLPLSNEQFFGPGTRLTVL.

This chain connects TRBV27 to TRBJ1-6; D call uncertain. V was trimmed by 6 bases and J by 10 bases, leaving 16 bases between them. CDR3 length: 14 residues. Germline V lookup: CDR1 MNHEY, CDR2 SMNVEV (reference sequence). The CDR3 spells CASRNILGGSPLHF. CDR3 DNA sequence: TGTGCCAGCAGGAACATACTAGGAGGGTCACCCCTCCACTTT.

The chain is built from TRBV2 and TRBJ1-5; the D is unclear. Germline CDR1 reads SNHLY; CDR2 reads FYNNEI. This CDR3 comprises 13 residues. Trimming took off 4 bases at V and 6 bases at J, with 10 bases between the two ends. CDR3 DNA: TGTGCCAGCAGTGGCTCACAGAGTCAGCCCCAGCATTTT. This encodes CASSGSQSQPQHF.

This chain connects TRBV12-3 or TRBV12-4 to TRBJ1-1; TRBD1 matches 8 bases. V was clipped by 5 bases and J by 5 bases; unmatched bases: 4. The CDR3 extends over 13 amino acids. The CDR3: CASSRQGRTEAFF. The CDR3 nucleotides are TGTGCCAGCAGTCGACAGGGGAGGACTGAAGCTTTCTTT.

The chain joins TRBV13 to TRBJ2-2, with 15 bases aligning to TRBD2. Trimming removed 5 bases from V and 1 base from J; junction bases left unmatched: 2. This CDR3 spans 17 amino acids. The germline V gene has CDR1 PRHDT and CDR2 FYEKMQ (reference sequence). The CDR3 coding sequence is TGTGCCAGCAGCCCGGGACTAGCGGGAGGGAACACCGGGGAGCTGTTTTTT. This codes for CASSPGLAGGNTGELFF.

The chain joins TRBV9 to TRBJ1-6; 7 positions agree with TRBD1. The CDR3 sequence is 17 residues long. V trimming: 3 bases; J trimming: 6 bases; junction bases outside the gene matches: 12. CDR1 SGDLS and CDR2 YYNGEE come from the germline V gene. The CDR3 here is CASSATLGGDINSPLHF. The CDR3 DNA sequence: TGTGCCAGCAGCGCCACCTTAGGGGGCGATATTAATTCACCCCTCCACTTT.

V is TRBV30 and J is TRBJ2-7; D may be TRBD2 (5 bases). Trimming removed 6 bases from V and 2 bases from J, with 14 bases in between. The CDR3 sequence is 13 residues long. Germline-derived CDR1 and CDR2 are GTSNPN and SVGIG (reference sequence). CDR3 sequence reads: CACRGRPTYEQYF. CDR3 DNA: TGTGCCTGCCGAGGGCGACCCACCTACGAGCAGTACTTC.

V usage is TRBV27 and J usage is TRBJ1-5; 9 nucleotides match TRBD1. CDR1 is MNHEY and CDR2 is SMNVEV in the germline V gene (reference sequence). The CDR3 runs to 18 residues. Trimming removed 5 bases from V and 6 bases from J; junction bases left unmatched: 17. In DNA form, the CDR3 reads TGTGCCAGCAGTCCTAGAGACAGGGGGGTTTTGGATGGTCAGCCCCAGCATTTT. Encoded protein: CASSPRDRGVLDGQPQHF.

The chain carries TRBV28 and TRBJ1-3; no clear D. Trimming stripped 3 bases from V and 0 bases from J, with 3 bases between. Germline lookup yields CDR1 MDHEN and CDR2 SYDVKM. The CDR3 extends over 13 amino acids. CDR3 residues: CASSFHSGNTIYF. The CDR3 region has the DNA TGTGCCAGCAGTTTTCACTCTGGAAACACCATATATTTT.

Here the CDR3 DNA reads TGCGCCAGCAGTCAAAGCTTTAGGGACAGGGGGTTCCAAGAGACCCAGTACTTC. It encodes CASSQSFRDRGFQETQYF. The V gene is TRBV23-1, the J gene TRBJ2-5, with 11 bases identical to TRBD1. Being an ORF, TRBV23-1 has a function that is uncertain. The CDR3 spans 18 residues. V lost 2 bases, J lost 1 base, and 9 bases stayed unmatched.

This clone was seen a single time. The rearrangement joins TRBV3-1 (or the pseudogene TRBV3-2) to TRBJ1-6; D may be TRBD1 (5 bases). Per germline, CDR1 LGHDT and CDR2 YNNKEL (reference sequence). V lost 3 bases and J lost 7, with 13 bases in between. The CDR3 consists of 15 residues. CDR3: CASSQARQKNSPLHF. CDR3 sequence (DNA): TGTGCCAGCAGCCAGGCGAGACAGAAAAATTCACCCCTCCACTTT.

V and J are TRBV19 and TRBJ2-1; 15 nucleotides align to TRBD2. The CDR3 has 16 amino acids. Germline loops: CDR1 LNHDA, CDR2 SQIVND (reference sequence). The junction had 1 base not matched to a gene; V was cut back by 1 base and J by 6 bases. The CDR3 DNA reads as TGTGCCAGTAGTATAGGGACTAGCGGGGGGGCCAATGAGCAGTTCTTC. This encodes CASSIGTSGGANEQFF.